This passage covers 8 T cell receptor beta chains from one sample sequenced in a study of T cell repertoires in cytomegalovirus infection. No antigen is known for these receptors. TCRdb called the reads again in MiXCR, with one record for every CDR3 protein. The sample holds roughly 45,000 distinct CDR3 sequences, about a fifth seen once. The material sequenced was CD8+ T cells from cultured PBMCs, taken from culture after CMV antigen stimulation. Receptors were obtained from a human donor in good health (CMV status not recorded). Some clones in this sample may be carry-over from other donors' samples.

This clonotype was counted between two and nine times. The chain uses TRBV7-6 and TRBJ1-1; 8 positions agree with TRBD1. Germline CDR1 SGHVS, CDR2 FNYEAQ. Unmatched junction bases numbered 5, after V lost 4 bases and J lost 7 bases. The CDR3 is 13 amino acids. The CDR3 bases are TGTGCCAGCAGCTCCGGGGACAGGATTGAAGCTTTCTTT. It encodes CASSSGDRIEAFF.

This chain joins TRBV7-8 and TRBJ1-4; no definite D call. V lost 4 bases, J lost 6 bases, and 12 bases lay in between. Germline values: CDR1 SGHVS, CDR2 FQNEAQ. The CDR3 is 14 residues long. The CDR3 is CASSSGLRDEKLFF. The CDR3 DNA follows: TGTGCCAGCAGCTCAGGCTTGAGGGATGAAAAACTGTTTTTT. Full variable domain (rest looked up from reference TRBV7-8 and TRBJ1-4): GAGVSQSPRYKVAKRGQDVALRCDPISGHVSLFWYQQALGQGPEFLTYFQNEAQLDKSGLPSDRFFAERPEGSVSTLKIQRTQQEDSAVYLCASSSGLRDEKLFFGSGTQLSVL.

This clonotype was picked up a small number of times. The gene calls are TRBV29-1 and TRBJ2-1; 10 positions match TRBD2. V was pared by 3 bases and J by 7 bases, with 6 bases of the junction left unmatched. The CDR3 covers 14 residues. CDR1 and CDR2 (germline): SQVTM, ANQGSEA. This CDR3 is CSVEEAGGLNEQFF. DNA for the CDR3: TGCAGCGTTGAGGAAGCGGGAGGGCTGAATGAGCAGTTCTTC.

CDR3 nucleotide sequence: TGTGCCAGCAGCTTAGCCCCGGCGGGGGGGCCAGAGACCCAGTACTTC. This sequence encodes CASSLAPAGGPETQYF. The rearrangement uses TRBV7-2 and TRBJ2-5; 9 bases match TRBD2. V shed 0 bases and J 4 bases; nucleotides not matched to a gene: 6. From germline, CDR1 is SGHTA and CDR2 FQGNSA. The CDR3 sequence is 16 residues long.

This clonotype was seen more than once but under ten times. The V call is TRBV12-5, the J call TRBJ2-1, with no clear D. V gave up 1 base and J gave up 4 bases, with 2 bases separating them. CDR1 is LGHNT, CDR2 FRNRAP, per germline. The CDR3 sequence is 12 residues long. The CDR3 DNA reads TGTGCTAGTGGTTTGGCATACAATGAGCAGTTCTTC. Translated: CASGLAYNEQFF.

This clonotype showed up just a few times. This chain connects TRBV6-5 to TRBJ1-1, with 7 bases that match TRBD1. There are 15 residues in the CDR3. Germline V gives CDR1 MNHEY, CDR2 SVGAGI. After removal of 2 bases from V and 1 base from J, the junction contained 4 bases not matched to a gene. The CDR3 bases are TGTGCCAGCAGTTACGGGGCAGGGGGGAACACTGAAGCTTTCTTT. This encodes CASSYGAGGNTEAFF.

There are a few counts of this clonotype. The genes are TRBV7-8 and TRBJ2-7; TRBD2 agrees at 12 bases. Per germline, CDR1 SGHVS and CDR2 FQNEAQ. The CDR3 has 15 amino acids. V lost 6 bases and J lost 0; bases outside the gene matches: 3. CDR3 nucleotide sequence: TGTGCCAGCAGTCCGGGACTAGCGGGCTCCTACGAGCAGTACTTC. Its translation: CASSPGLAGSYEQYF.

This clonotype appeared a few times. CDR3 sequence: CASSPDGENTEAFF. CDR3 bases: TGTGCCAGCAGCCCCGACGGGGAGAACACTGAAGCTTTCTTT. The chain is built from TRBV6-5 and TRBJ1-1; D is unclear. This CDR3 has 14 amino acids. Deletions cut 6 bases from V and 1 base from J, with 12 bases between. Germline-derived CDR1 and CDR2 are MNHEY and SVGAGI.